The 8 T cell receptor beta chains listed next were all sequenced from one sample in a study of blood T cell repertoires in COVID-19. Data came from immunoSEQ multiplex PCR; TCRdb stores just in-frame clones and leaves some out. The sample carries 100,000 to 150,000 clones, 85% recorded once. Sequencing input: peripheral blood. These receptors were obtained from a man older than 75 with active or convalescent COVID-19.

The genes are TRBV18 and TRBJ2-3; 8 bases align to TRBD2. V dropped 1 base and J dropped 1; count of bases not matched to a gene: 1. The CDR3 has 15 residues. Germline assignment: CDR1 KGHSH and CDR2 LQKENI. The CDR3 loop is CASSPQAGGTDTQYF. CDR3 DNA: TGTGCCAGCTCACCACAAGCGGGGGGCACAGATACGCAGTATTTT.

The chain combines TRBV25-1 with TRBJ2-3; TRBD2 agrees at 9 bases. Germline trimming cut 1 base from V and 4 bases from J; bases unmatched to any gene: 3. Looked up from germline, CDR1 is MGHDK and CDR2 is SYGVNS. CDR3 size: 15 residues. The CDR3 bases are TGTGCCAGCAGTGAATCTAGCGGGATCGCAGATACGCAGTATTTT. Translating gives CASSESSGIADTQYF.

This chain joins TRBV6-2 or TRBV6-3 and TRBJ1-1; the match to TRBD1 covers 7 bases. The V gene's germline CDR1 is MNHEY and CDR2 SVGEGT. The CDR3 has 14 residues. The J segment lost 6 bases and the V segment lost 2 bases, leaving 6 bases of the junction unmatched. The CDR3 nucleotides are TGTGCCAGCAGTTACAGCGGACAGGCTGCTGAAGCTTTCTTT. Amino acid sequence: CASSYSGQAAEAFF.

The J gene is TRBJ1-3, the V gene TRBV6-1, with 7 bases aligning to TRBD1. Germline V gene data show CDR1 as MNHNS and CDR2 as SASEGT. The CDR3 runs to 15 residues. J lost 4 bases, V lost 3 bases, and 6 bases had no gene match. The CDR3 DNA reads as TGTGCCAGCAGTGATGACAGGGTTAGGGGAAACACCATATATTTT. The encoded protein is CASSDDRVRGNTIYF.

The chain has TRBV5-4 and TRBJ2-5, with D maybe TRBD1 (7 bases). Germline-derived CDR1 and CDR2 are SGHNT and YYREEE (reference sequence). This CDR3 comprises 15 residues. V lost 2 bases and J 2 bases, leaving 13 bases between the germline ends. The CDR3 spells CASSFYQGGQETQYF. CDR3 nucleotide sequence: TGTGCCAGCAGCTTCTACCAGGGGGGACAAGAGACCCAGTACTTC.

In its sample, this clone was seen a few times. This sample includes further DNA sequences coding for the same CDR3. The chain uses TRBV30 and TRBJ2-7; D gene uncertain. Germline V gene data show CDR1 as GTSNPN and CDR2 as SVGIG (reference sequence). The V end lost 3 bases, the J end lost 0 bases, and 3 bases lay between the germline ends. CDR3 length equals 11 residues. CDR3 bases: TGTGCCTGGAGCAGCTCCTACGAGCAGTACTTC. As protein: CAWSSSYEQYF.

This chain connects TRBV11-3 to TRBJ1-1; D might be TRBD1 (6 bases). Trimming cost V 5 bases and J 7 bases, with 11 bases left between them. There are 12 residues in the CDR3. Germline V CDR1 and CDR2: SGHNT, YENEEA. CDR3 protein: CASSRGQSEAFF. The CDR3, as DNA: TGTGCCAGCAGCCGAGGACAGAGTGAAGCTTTCTTT.

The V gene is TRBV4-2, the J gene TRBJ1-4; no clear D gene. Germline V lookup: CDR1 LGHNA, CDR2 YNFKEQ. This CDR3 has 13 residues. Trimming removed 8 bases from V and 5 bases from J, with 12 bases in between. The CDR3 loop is CASAPYVNEKLFF. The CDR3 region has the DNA TGTGCCAGCGCGCCGTACGTAAATGAAAAACTGTTTTTT.